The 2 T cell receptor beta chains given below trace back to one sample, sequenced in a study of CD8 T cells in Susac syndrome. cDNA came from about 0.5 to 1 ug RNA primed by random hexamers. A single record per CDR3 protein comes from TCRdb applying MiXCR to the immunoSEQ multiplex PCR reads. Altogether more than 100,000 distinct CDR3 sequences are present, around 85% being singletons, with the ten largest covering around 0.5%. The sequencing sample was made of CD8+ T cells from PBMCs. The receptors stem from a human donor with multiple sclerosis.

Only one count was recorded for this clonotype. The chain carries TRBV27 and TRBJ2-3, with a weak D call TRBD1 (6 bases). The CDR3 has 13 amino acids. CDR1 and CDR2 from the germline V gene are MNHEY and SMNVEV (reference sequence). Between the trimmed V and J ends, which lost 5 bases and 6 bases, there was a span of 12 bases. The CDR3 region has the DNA TGTGCCAGCAGTACCTACAGGGACGATACGCAGTATTTT. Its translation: CASSTYRDDTQYF.

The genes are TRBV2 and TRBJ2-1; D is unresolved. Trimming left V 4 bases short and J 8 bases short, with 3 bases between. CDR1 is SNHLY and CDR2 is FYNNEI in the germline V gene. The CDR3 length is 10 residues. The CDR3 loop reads CASSVYEQFF. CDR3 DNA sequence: TGTGCCAGCAGTGTATATGAGCAGTTCTTC.